Listed below are T cell receptor beta chains from one sample, sequenced in a study of shared clonotypes between healthy human individuals. Produced via immunoSEQ multiplex PCR; TCRdb's table is partial and in-frame only. The table includes a few million clones, 90% to 95% detected once. The specimen sequenced was naive CD4+ T cells from PBMCs. Receptors were obtained from a young man in good health. Some clones in this sample may be carry-over from other donors' samples. CDR3s include the opening cysteine and the closing phenylalanine or tryptophan. D genes are given only for firm matches. Only some rows state a clone size, as once, few, many or a class for expanded clones.

len,abundance,d_gene,v_gene,j_gene,CDR3nt,CDR3aa
14,.,TRBD1,TRBV25-1,TRBJ1-2,TGTGCCAGCAGTGAATCTGGGACAGGGGCTTCCTACACCTTC,CASSESGTGASYTF
16,.,TRBD2,TRBV5-6,TRBJ2-7,TGTGCCAGCACCCTAGGTGGCGGGGGGCTTTCCTACGAGCAGTACTTC,CASTLGGGGLSYEQYF
13,.,.,TRBV7-9,TRBJ1-5,TGTGCCAGCAGCTTAGGGGTGGACCAGCCCCAGCATTTT,CASSLGVDQPQHF
16,.,TRBD1,TRBV27,TRBJ1-2,TGTGCCAGCAGTCCAATCCCGGGACAGGGAAACTATGGCTACACCTTC,CASSPIPGQGNYGYTF
14,.,TRBD2,TRBV19,TRBJ2-1,TGTGCCGTGGGCAACGGGAGGAATTACAATGAGCAGTTCTTC,CAVGNGRNYNEQFF
13,.,TRBD2,TRBV6-5,TRBJ2-7,TGTGCCAGCAGTGTCCTAGCGGGAGGTTGGGCGTACTTC,CASSVLAGGWAYF
13,.,TRBD1,TRBV6-5,TRBJ1-2,TGTGCCAGCAGTTACTTCGACAGGGGTGGCTACACCTTC,CASSYFDRGGYTF
14,.,.,TRBV28,TRBJ1-2,TGTGCCAGCAGTTACCGTGGGGGTATGAGCGGCTACACCTTC,CASSYRGGMSGYTF
15,.,.,TRBV7-2,TRBJ2-7,TGTGCCAGCAGCTTAGCCAGGTCCTCCTCCTACGAGCAGTACTTC,CASSLARSSSYEQYF
15,.,.,TRBV5-1,TRBJ2-7,TGCGCCAGCAGCACCCTGCGGGACGCACCCGACGAGCAGTACTTC,CASSTLRDAPDEQYF
19,.,.,TRBV4-1,TRBJ2-6,TGCGCCAGCAGCCAAGTCGGAGTGTGGCGCGCGGGAGGGGCCAACGTCCTGACTTTC,CASSQVGVWRAGGANVLTF
11,.,.,TRBV7-9,TRBJ2-3,TGTGCCAGCAGCTTGAATGGGGTCGGTGATTTT,CASSLNGVGDF
20,.,TRBD1,TRBV28,TRBJ1-5,TGTGCCAGCAGTTTATACTTTCAGGGGGTGAGGCATGGGGGCAATCAGCCCCAGCATTTT,CASSLYFQGVRHGGNQPQHF
16,.,TRBD2,TRBV11-2,TRBJ2-1,TGTGCCAGCAGCGATCCTCGGGCTAGCGGACCGAATGAGCAGTTCTTC,CASSDPRASGPNEQFF
14,.,TRBD1,TRBV28,TRBJ2-1,TGTGCCAGCAGTTATCCGGACAGGGACAATGAGCAGTTCTTC,CASSYPDRDNEQFF
14,.,TRBD1,TRBV6-6,TRBJ1-5,TGTGCCAGCACCCTTAGACAGGGTCAGCAGCCCCAGCATTTT,CASTLRQGQQPQHF
18,.,.,TRBV27,TRBJ2-3,TGTGCCAGCAGTTTCAATCGTAGATCCCCACAGGCCACAGATACGCAGTATTTT,CASSFNRRSPQATDTQYF
15,.,TRBD1,TRBV18,TRBJ1-2,TGTGCCAGCTCACCACCGGGACAGGCCTCCTATGGCTACACCTTC,CASSPPGQASYGYTF
14,.,.,TRBV7-6,TRBJ2-7,TGTGCCAGCAGCCGAGAGTATAACCAGTACGAGCAGTACTTC,CASSREYNQYEQYF
14,once,.,TRBV6-1,TRBJ1-2,TGTGCCAGCAGTGAAGAGGAGGGGGGCTATGGCTACACCTTC,CASSEEEGGYGYTF
15,.,.,TRBV28,TRBJ2-3,TGTGCCAGCAGTTTAGGACCTCAGGCGGCAGATACGCAGTATTTT,CASSLGPQAADTQYF
12,.,.,TRBV12-5,TRBJ1-1,TGTGCTAGTGCCCCCGAACAATCTGAAGCTTTCTTT,CASAPEQSEAFF
13,.,.,TRBV30,TRBJ1-5,TGTGCCTGGAGTGCCGACCATAATCAGCCCCAGCATTTT,CAWSADHNQPQHF
16,.,.,TRBV4-2,TRBJ1-3,TGTGCCAGCAGCCCGACGGGCTCCCTCTCTGGAAACACCATATATTTT,CASSPTGSLSGNTIYF
17,.,.,TRBV4-2,TRBJ2-7,TGTGCCAGCAGCCAAGCTCCCAGGGGAAAGAATCCCTACGAGCAGTACTTC,CASSQAPRGKNPYEQYF
14,.,.,TRBV28,TRBJ1-2,TGTGCCAGCAGTCCGCCCGGGACGGACTATGGCTACACCTTC,CASSPPGTDYGYTF
14,.,.,TRBV6-6,TRBJ2-5,TGTGCCAGCCGGCCCCAGCGGGACCAAGAGACCCAGTACTTC,CASRPQRDQETQYF
19,once,.,TRBV30,TRBJ2-1,TGTGCCTGGACCCTCGGTCGCCGGTTACCCCCCAGCTCCTACAATGAGCAGTTCTTC,CAWTLGRRLPPSSYNEQFF
15,.,.,TRBV19,TRBJ1-1,TGTGCCAGTACCCAGGCCCACTTCTCGAACACTGAAGCTTTCTTT,CASTQAHFSNTEAFF
15,.,.,TRBV9,TRBJ1-2,TGTGCCAGCAGCGAGAGGGACTCCGTCAGGAGGGGCTACACCTTC,CASSERDSVRRGYTF
15,.,TRBD2,TRBV10-3,TRBJ2-5,TGTGCCATCAGTGATTGGGGAAGCGGGAGTCGGACCCAGTACTTC,CAISDWGSGSRTQYF
14,.,.,TRBV11-2,TRBJ2-3,TGTGCCAGCAGCCCACTAGCAGGCACAGATACGCAGTATTTT,CASSPLAGTDTQYF
13,.,TRBD1,TRBV18,TRBJ1-1,TGTGCCAGCTCACCGGGACAGCTCACTGAAGCTTTCTTT,CASSPGQLTEAFF
14,.,.,TRBV7-3,TRBJ2-7,TGTGCCAGCAGCTTAGGTCCACGGCACTACGAGCAGTACTTC,CASSLGPRHYEQYF
12,once,.,TRBV27,TRBJ2-5,TGTGCCAGCAGCAGGGCGTTAGGGACCCAGTACTTC,CASSRALGTQYF